There are many counts of the clone carrying this T cell receptor (beta chain). Sorted libraries used around 910,000 CD4+ or CD8+ T cells. With 0 bases removed from V and 9 bases from J, the gap between germline ends came to 6 bases. The CDR3 totals 11 residues. Germline V lookup: CDR1 DFQATT, CDR2 SNEGSKA (reference sequence). The data were obtained in a study of neurological immune-mediated disorders. TCRdb passed the 5' RACE reads through MiXCR, listing each CDR3 protein once. The sample has some 28,000 distinct CDR3 sequences; roughly a quarter are singletons. Input material: CD4+ T cells from blood. The sequence came from a man in his fifties or sixties with HTLV-1-associated myelopathy (HAM/TSP). This sequence joins TRBV20-1 and TRBJ2-1; the D is unclear. CDR3 sequence (DNA): TGCAGTGCTAGAGAGGGTTTTGAGCAGTTCTTC. It is translated as CSAREGFEQFF.